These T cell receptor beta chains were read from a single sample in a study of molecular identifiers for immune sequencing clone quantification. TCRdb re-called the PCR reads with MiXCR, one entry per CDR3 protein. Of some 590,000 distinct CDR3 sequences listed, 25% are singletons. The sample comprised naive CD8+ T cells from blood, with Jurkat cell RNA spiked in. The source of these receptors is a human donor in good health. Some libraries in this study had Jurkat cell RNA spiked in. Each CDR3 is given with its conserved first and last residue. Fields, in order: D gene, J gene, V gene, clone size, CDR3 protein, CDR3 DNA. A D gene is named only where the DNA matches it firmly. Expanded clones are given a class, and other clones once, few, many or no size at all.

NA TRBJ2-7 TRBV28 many CASSSPGENEQYF TGTGCCAGCAGTTCCCCCGGGGAGAACGAGCAGTACTTC
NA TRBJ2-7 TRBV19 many CASSIISGGEQYF TGTGCCAGTAGTATCATTTCCGGAGGCGAGCAGTACTTC
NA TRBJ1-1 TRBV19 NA CASSIAHLFEAFF TGTGCCAGTAGTATAGCACATCTATTTGAAGCTTTCTTT
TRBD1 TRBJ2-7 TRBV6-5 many CASSYSGTGGVYEQYF TGTGCCAGCAGTTACTCCGGGACAGGGGGCGTCTACGAGCAGTACTTC
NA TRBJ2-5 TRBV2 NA CASSDGTYEDGETQYF TGTGCCAGCAGTGACGGGACGTATGAGGATGGGGAGACCCAGTACTTC
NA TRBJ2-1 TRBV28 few CASSFGGPQFF TGTGCCAGCAGTTTTGGGGGACCACAGTTCTTC
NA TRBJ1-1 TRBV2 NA CAGVGGETEAFF TGTGCAGGAGTGGGCGGGGAGACTGAAGCTTTCTTT
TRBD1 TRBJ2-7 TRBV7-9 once CASSRAGTGPYAPYF TGTGCCAGCAGCCGTGCCGGGACAGGGCCCTACGCGCCGTACTTC
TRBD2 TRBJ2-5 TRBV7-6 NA CASSILSSGALGRQETQYF TGTGCCAGCAGCATTCTATCTAGCGGGGCCCTGGGGAGGCAAGAGACCCAGTACTTC
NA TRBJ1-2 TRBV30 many CAWSVPWRANYGYTF TGTGCCTGGAGTGTACCTTGGAGGGCTAACTATGGCTACACCTTC
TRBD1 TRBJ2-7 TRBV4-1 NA CASSRGTGQASEQYF TGCGCCAGCAGCCGGGGGACAGGGCAGGCGAGCGAGCAGTACTTC
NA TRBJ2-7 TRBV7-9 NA CASSLAAGDSRNEQYF TGTGCCAGCAGCTTAGCGGCAGGGGATAGTAGGAACGAGCAGTACTTC
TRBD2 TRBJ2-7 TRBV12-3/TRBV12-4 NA CASKVAGGLYEQYF TGTGCCAGCAAAGTAGCGGGGGGGCTTTACGAGCAGTACTTC
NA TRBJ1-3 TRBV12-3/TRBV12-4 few CASSIGGSSGNTIYF TGTGCCAGCAGTATCGGGGGAAGTAGTGGAAACACCATATATTTT
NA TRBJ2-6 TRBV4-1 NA CASSQDPQGRISGANVLTF TGCGCCAGCAGCCAAGATCCACAGGGACGTATCTCTGGGGCCAACGTCCTGACTTTC
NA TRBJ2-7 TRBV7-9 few CASSSLSPSYEQYF TGTGCCAGCAGCTCCTTATCCCCTTCCTACGAGCAGTACTTC
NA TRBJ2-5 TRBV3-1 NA CASSQIGRDSETQYF TGTGCCAGCAGCCAAATCGGGCGAGACAGTGAGACCCAGTACTTC
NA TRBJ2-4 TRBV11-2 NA CASSIRQVGGKNIQYF TGTGCCAGCAGCATACGACAGGTTGGGGGTAAAAACATTCAGTACTTC
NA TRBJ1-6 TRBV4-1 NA CASSPPEGGNSPLHF TGCGCCAGCAGCCCGCCGGAGGGTGGTAATTCACCCCTCCACTTT
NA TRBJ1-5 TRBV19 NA CASTAREETQHF TGTGCCAGCACCGCGAGGGAGGAGACCCAGCATTTT
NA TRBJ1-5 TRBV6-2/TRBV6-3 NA CASSKTLRTRGRSNQPQHF TGTGCCAGCAGCAAGACCCTGCGGACAAGAGGTAGAAGCAATCAGCCCCAGCATTTT
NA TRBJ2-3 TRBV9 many CASSDTSADTQYF TGTGCCAGCAGTGACACATCTGCAGATACGCAGTATTTT
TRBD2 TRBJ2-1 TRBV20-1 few CSALIPGLAAYNEQFF TGCAGTGCTCTAATTCCGGGACTAGCGGCGTACAATGAGCAGTTCTTC
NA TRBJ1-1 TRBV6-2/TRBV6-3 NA CASSYSFLRGNTEAFF TGTGCCAGCAGTTACTCCTTTCTCAGGGGAAACACTGAAGCTTTCTTT
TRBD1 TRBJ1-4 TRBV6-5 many CATSGTGDEKLFF TGTGCCACTTCGGGGACAGGGGATGAAAAACTGTTTTTT
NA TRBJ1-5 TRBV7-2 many CASSLDAFQPQHF TGTGCCAGCAGCTTAGATGCTTTTCAGCCCCAGCATTTT
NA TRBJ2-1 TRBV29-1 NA CSVEGGIYNEQFF TGCAGCGTGGAAGGGGGGATTTACAATGAGCAGTTCTTC
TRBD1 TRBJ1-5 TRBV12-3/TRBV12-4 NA CASSSGQYNQPQHF TGTGCCAGCAGTTCGGGACAGTACAATCAGCCCCAGCATTTT
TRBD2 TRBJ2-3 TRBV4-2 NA CASSQVVGLAATDTQYF TGTGCCAGCAGCCAAGTAGTAGGACTAGCGGCAACAGATACGCAGTATTTT
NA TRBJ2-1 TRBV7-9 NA CASSARDGFSYNEQFF TGTGCCAGCAGCGCACGGGACGGATTCTCCTACAATGAGCAGTTCTTC
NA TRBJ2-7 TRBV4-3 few CASSPSKAGFYEQYF TGCGCCAGCAGCCCCTCTAAAGCCGGGTTCTACGAGCAGTACTTC
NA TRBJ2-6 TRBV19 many CASSIASVDVLTF TGTGCCAGTAGTATAGCTAGTGTTGACGTCCTGACTTTC
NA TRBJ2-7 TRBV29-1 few CSVGSGAISYEQYF TGCAGCGTTGGATCAGGGGCGATCTCCTACGAGCAGTACTTC
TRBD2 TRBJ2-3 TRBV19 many CASRLTSGTDTQYF TGTGCCAGTAGGTTGACTAGCGGCACAGATACGCAGTATTTT
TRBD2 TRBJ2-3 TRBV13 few CASSEVSGRVQYF TGTGCCAGCAGCGAGGTCAGCGGGAGGGTTCAGTATTTT
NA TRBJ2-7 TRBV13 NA CASSLYQGGANDEQYF TGTGCCAGCAGCCTATACCAGGGGGGAGCGAACGACGAGCAGTACTTC
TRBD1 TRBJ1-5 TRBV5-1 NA CASSYPGTGKTDTQHF TGCGCCAGCAGCTACCCCGGGACAGGGAAAACAGATACGCAGCATTTT
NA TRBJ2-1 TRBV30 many CAWSQVKSAGQFF TGTGCCTGGAGTCAGGTAAAATCCGCTGGGCAGTTCTTC
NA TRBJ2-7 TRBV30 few CAWREVTASSYEQYF TGTGCCTGGAGGGAGGTTACAGCCTCATCCTACGAGCAGTACTTC
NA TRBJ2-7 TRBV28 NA CASLERLGSAPYF TGTGCCAGCCTCGAGCGGCTCGGCTCCGCGCCGTACTTC
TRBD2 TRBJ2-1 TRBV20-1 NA CSASGLADSYNEQFF TGCAGTGCTTCTGGACTAGCGGACTCCTACAATGAGCAGTTCTTC
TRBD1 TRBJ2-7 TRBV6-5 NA CASSYGTGGLYEQYF TGTGCCAGCAGTTACGGGACAGGGGGCTTATACGAGCAGTACTTC
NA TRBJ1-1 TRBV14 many CASSQDFSTEAFF TGTGCCAGCAGCCAAGATTTTAGCACTGAAGCTTTCTTT
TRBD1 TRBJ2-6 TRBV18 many CASSPLQGAEGANVLTF TGTGCCAGCTCACCCTTACAGGGGGCGGAAGGGGCCAACGTCCTGACTTTC
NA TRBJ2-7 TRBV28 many CASSFPGSRYEQYF TGTGCCAGCAGTTTCCCGGGGTCCCGTTACGAGCAGTACTTC
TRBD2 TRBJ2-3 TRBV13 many CASSPSLAGAPDTQYF TGTGCCAGCAGCCCCTCACTAGCGGGGGCCCCAGATACGCAGTATTTT
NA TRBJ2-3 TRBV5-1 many CASSFVWESGTDTQYF TGCGCCAGCAGCTTTGTTTGGGAATCTGGCACAGATACGCAGTATTTT
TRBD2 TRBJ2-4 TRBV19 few CASSILAGEENIQYF TGTGCCAGTAGTATTCTAGCGGGAGAAGAAAACATTCAGTACTTC
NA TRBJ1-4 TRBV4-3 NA CASSQDKTATTNEKLFF TGCGCCAGCAGCCAAGATAAGACAGCCACAACTAATGAAAAACTGTTTTTT